This TCR beta chain came from a study of CD8 T cells in ankylosing spondylitis (dated by TCRdb to about 2017). In the study overall: To find TCR variants linked to disease, the study profiled T cell receptor beta repertoires in ankylosing spondylitis patients and healthy donors. The full study cohort comprised 20 to 30 ankylosing spondylitis patients and approximately 100 healthy donors. Peripheral blood samples were taken, and synovial fluid was additionally collected from ankylosing spondylitis patients.

This clonotype came up a few times. The clone's antigen remains unknown. It has no much larger one-base neighbor in the sample; base qualities were not kept. The research as a whole found: Blood from ankylosing spondylitis patients appeared to be characterized by a TCR beta motif made up of several highly homologous amino acid variants. Some TCR beta motif variants had previously been reported in synovial fluid and blood of reactive arthritis patients, which suggested common disease-initiation mechanisms. Significant enrichment of the disease-linked clones was reported in matched synovial fluid samples from ankylosing spondylitis patients. A CD8+ phenotype was shown by the disease-linked clones, which were found at relatively low frequencies in peripheral blood.

CDR1 and CDR2 were assigned from the germline V gene as MNHEY and SVGEGT. The CDR3 numbers 14 residues from cysteine through phenylalanine. Solely the CDR3 DNA is kept, with 42 bases framed from the first base. V is pared back by 7 bases and J by 6 bases, with 18 bases lying between the germline termini. Sequencing was performed on an Illumina HiSeq 2500. Quantitative 5'-RACE with molecular barcodes was used to prepare TCR beta libraries. As for the original processing: Disease-linked TCR variants were identified with a new computational method built on a probabilistic model of VDJ rearrangement. The raw public reads went through TCRdb reprocessing: fastp at Q25, MiXCR clone calling, in-frame beta chains kept. Merged by CDR3 protein, the rows form single entries marked with the most common genes and DNA. TCRdb, not the authors, supplied the V and J calls. The sample yields 750,000 to 850,000 distinct CDR3 sequences; 12% were counted once. Approximately 0.5% of the sample is taken by the ten largest.

This clonotype was sampled from a male donor with ankylosing spondylitis. Material: blood, either unsorted or a sorted T cell fraction (not recorded which). Here the chain combines TRBV6-2 or TRBV6-3 and TRBJ1-1; tentative D gene TRBD1, with 6 bases matching. CDR3 protein: CASTSGTPDSEAFF. The nucleotides are TGTGCCAGCACCTCCGGGACACCGGACTCTGAAGCTTTCTTT.